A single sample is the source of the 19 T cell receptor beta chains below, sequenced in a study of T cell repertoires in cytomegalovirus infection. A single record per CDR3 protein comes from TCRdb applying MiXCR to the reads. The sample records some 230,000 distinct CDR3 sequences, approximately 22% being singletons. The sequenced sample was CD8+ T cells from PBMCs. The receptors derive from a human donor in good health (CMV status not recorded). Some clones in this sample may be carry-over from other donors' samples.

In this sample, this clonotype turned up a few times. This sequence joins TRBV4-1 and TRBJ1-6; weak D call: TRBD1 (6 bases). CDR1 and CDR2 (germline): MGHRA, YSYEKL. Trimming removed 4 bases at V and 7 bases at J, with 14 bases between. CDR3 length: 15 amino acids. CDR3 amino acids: CASSPAPGDNSPLHF. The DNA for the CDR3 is TGCGCCAGCAGCCCCGCCCCAGGGGACAATTCACCCCTCCACTTT.

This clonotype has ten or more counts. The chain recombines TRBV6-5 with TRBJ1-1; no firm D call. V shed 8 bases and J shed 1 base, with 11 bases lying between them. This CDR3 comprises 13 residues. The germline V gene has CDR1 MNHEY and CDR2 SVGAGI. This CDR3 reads CASLSPGNTEAFF. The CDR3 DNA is TGTGCCAGCCTTTCCCCAGGGAACACTGAAGCTTTCTTT.

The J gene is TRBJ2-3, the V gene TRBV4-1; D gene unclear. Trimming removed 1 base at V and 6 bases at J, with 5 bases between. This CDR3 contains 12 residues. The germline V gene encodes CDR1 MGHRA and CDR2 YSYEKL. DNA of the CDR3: TGCGCCAGCAGCCAAGTAGGGGATACGCAGTATTTT. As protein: CASSQVGDTQYF.

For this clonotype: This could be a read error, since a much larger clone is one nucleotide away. CDR3 in DNA: TGTGCCAGCAGCTCCGCAGAGACTTTCTCTGGGGCCAACGTCCCGACTTTC. Translation gives CASSSAETFSGANVPTF. This chain connects TRBV7-2 to TRBJ2-6; the D gene is possibly TRBD1 (5 bases). Germline CDR1 reads SGHTA; CDR2 reads FQGNSA. This CDR3 is built from 17 residues.

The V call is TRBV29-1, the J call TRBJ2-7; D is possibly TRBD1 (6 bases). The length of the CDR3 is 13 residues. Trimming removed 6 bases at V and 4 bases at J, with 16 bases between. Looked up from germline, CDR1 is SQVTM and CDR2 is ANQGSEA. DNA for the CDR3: TGCAGCGTCGTAGGGACAAGGAGTTACGAGCAGTACTTC. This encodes CSVVGTRSYEQYF.

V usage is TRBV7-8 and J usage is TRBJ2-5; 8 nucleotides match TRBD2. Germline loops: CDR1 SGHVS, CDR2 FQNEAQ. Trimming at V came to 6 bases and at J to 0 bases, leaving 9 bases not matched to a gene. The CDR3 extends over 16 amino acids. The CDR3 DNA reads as TGTGCCAGCAGTACAGAGCGGGGGTGGGACCAAGAGACCCAGTACTTC. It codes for CASSTERGWDQETQYF.

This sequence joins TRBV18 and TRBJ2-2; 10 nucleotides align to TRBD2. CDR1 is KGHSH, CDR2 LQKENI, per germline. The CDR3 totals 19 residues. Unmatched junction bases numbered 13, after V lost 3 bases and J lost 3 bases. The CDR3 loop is CASSPRVAGGSSDTGELFF. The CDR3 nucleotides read TGTGCCAGCTCACCCCGGGTAGCGGGGGGCTCGTCGGACACCGGGGAGCTGTTTTTT.

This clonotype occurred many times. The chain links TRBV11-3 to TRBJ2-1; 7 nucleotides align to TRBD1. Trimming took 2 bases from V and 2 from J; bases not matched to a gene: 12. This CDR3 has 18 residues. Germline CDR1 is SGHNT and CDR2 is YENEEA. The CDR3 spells CASSLRVGQVGPYNEQFF. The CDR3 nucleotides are TGTGCCAGCAGCTTAAGGGTCGGACAGGTCGGGCCCTACAATGAGCAGTTCTTC.

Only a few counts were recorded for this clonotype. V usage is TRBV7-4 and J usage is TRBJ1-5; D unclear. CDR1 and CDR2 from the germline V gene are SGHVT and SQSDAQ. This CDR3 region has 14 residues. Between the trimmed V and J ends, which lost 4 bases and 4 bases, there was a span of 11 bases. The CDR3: CASSSTLGNQPQHF. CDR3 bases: TGTGCCAGCAGCTCGACTTTAGGAAATCAGCCCCAGCATTTT.

The chain's CDR3 is CASSGYGSSSYNEQFF. The CDR3 DNA reads TGTGCCAGCAGTGGGTACGGCAGTAGCTCCTACAATGAGCAGTTCTTC. The rearrangement links TRBV25-1 to TRBJ2-1; D not resolved. Deletions cut 4 bases from V and 0 bases from J, with 13 bases between. The germline CDR1 and CDR2 sequences are MGHDK and SYGVNS. CDR3 length: 16 residues.

The CDR3 protein is CSAAGTGEGYTF. CDR3 nucleotides: TGCAGCGCCGCCGGGACAGGGGAAGGCTACACCTTC. The V gene is TRBV29-1, the J gene TRBJ1-2, with 10 bases aligning to TRBD1. CDR1 and CDR2 from the germline V gene are SQVTM and ANQGSEA. The V and J ends lost 7 bases and 8 bases, in that order; junction bases with no gene match: 7. The CDR3 contains 12 residues.

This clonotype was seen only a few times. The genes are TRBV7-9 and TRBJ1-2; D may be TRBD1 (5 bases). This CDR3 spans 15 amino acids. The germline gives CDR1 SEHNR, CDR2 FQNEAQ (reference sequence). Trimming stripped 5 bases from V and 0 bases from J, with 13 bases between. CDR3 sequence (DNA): TGTGCCAGCAGCCCCTCCGTGGGGGCTAACTATGGCTACACCTTC. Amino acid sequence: CASSPSVGANYGYTF.

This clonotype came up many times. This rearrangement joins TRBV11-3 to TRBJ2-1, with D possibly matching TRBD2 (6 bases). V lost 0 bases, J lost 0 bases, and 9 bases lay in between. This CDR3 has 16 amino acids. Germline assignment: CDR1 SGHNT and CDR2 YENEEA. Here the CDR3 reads CASSLEAGSSYNEQFF. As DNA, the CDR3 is TGTGCCAGCAGCTTAGAGGCGGGGAGCTCCTACAATGAGCAGTTCTTC.

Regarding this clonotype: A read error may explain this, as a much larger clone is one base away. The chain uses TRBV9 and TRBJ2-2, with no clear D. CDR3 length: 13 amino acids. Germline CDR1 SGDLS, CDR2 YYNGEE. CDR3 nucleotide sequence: TGTGCCAGCGGCGTAGGAAACACCGGGGAGCTGTTTTTT. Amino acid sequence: CASGVGNTGELFF.

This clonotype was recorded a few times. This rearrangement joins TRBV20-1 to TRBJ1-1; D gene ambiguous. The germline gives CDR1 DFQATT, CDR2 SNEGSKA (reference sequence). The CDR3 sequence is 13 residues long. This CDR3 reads CSHPSGEDTEAFF. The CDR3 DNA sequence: TGCAGCCACCCTTCCGGGGAAGACACTGAAGCTTTCTTT.

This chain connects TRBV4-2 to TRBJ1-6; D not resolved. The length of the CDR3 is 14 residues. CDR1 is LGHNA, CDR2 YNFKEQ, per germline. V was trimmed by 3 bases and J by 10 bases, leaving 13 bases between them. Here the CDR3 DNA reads TGTGCCAGCAGCCACCCCGAATGGACCTCACCCCTCCACTTT. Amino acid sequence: CASSHPEWTSPLHF.

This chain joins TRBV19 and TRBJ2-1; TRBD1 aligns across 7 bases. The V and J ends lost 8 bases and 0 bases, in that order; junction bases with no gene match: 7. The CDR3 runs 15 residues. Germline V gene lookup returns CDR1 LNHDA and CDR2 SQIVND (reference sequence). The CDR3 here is CASGTDSSSYNEQFF. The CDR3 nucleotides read TGTGCCAGTGGGACAGACTCGAGCTCCTACAATGAGCAGTTCTTC.

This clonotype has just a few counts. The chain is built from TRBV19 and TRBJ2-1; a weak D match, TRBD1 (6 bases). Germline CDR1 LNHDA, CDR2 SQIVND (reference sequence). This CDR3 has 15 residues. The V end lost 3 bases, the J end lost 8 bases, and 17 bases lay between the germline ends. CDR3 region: CASSMGAGQGDEQFF. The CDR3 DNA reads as TGTGCCAGTAGTATGGGGGCAGGGCAGGGTGATGAGCAGTTCTTC.

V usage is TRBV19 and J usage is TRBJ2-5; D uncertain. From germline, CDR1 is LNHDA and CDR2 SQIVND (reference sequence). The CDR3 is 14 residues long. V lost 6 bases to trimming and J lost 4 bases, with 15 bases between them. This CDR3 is CASSLYAVRETQYF. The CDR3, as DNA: TGTGCCAGTAGCCTCTATGCGGTGAGAGAGACCCAGTACTTC.